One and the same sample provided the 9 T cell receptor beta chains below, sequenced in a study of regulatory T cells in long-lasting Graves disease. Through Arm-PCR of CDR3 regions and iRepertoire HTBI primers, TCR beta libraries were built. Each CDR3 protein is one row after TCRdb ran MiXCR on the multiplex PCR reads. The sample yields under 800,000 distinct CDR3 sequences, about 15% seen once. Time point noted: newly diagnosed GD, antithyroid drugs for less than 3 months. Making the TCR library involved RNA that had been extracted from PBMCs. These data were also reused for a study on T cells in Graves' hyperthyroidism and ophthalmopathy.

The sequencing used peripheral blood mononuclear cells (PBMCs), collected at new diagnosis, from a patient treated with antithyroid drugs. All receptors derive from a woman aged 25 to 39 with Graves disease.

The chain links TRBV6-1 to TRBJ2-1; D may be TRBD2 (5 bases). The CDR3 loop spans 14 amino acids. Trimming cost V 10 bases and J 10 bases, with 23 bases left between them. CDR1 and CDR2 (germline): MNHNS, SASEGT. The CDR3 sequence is CATSAEVLFGEQFF. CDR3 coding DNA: TGTGCCACCTCAGCGGAAGTCCTCTTTGGCGAGCAGTTCTTC.

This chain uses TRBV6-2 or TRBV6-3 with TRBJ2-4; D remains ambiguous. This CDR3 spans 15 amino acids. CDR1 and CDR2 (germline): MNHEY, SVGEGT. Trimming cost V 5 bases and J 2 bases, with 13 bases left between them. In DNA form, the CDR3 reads TGTGCCAGCAGTGAACTCCGGAGTACCAAAAACATTCAGTACTTC. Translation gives CASSELRSTKNIQYF.

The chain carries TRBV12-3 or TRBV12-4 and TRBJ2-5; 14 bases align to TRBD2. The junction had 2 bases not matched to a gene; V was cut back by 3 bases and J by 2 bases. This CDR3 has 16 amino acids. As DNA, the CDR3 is TGTGCCAGCAGTTTCGGACTAGCGGGAGGTCAAGAGACCCAGTACTTC. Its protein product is CASSFGLAGGQETQYF.

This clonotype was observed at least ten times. The CDR3 is CASSSSTGGPEKLFF. The CDR3 coding sequence is TGTGCCAGCAGTAGCTCGACAGGGGGCCCGGAAAAACTGTTTTTT. This chain joins TRBV28 and TRBJ1-4; 10 bases are a match to TRBD1. V gave up 5 bases and J gave up 8 bases; unmatched junction bases: 8. The CDR3 is 15 amino acids. The germline CDR1 and CDR2 sequences are MDHEN and SYDVKM.

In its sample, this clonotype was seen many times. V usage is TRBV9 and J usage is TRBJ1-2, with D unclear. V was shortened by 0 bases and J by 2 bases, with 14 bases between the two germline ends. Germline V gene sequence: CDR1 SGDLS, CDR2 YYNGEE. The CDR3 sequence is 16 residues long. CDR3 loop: CASSVVFGPLNYGYTF. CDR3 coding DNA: TGTGCCAGCAGCGTAGTTTTCGGTCCGCTCAACTATGGCTACACCTTC.

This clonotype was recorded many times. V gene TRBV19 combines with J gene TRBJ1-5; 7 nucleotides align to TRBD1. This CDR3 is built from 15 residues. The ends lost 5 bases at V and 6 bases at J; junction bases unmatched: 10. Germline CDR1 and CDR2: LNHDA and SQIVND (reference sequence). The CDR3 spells CASSRGQARGQPQHF. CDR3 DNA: TGTGCCAGTAGTCGCGGACAGGCCCGGGGTCAGCCCCAGCATTTT. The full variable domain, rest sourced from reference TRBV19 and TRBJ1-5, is DGGITQSPKYLFRKEGQNVTLSCEQNLNHDAMYWYRQDPGQGLRLIYYSQIVNDFQKGDIAEGYSVSREKKESFPLTVTSAQKNPTAFYLCASSRGQARGQPQHFGDGTRLSIL.

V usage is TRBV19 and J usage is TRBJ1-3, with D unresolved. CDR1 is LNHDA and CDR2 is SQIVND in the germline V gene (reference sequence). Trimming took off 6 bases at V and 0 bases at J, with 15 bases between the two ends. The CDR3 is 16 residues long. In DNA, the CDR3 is TGTGCCAGTAGAACACCGCGACAAATCTCTGGAAACACCATATATTTT. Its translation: CASRTPRQISGNTIYF. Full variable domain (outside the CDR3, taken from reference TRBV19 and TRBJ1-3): DGGITQSPKYLFRKEGQNVTLSCEQNLNHDAMYWYRQDPGQGLRLIYYSQIVNDFQKGDIAEGYSVSREKKESFPLTVTSAQKNPTAFYLCASRTPRQISGNTIYFGEGSWLTVV.

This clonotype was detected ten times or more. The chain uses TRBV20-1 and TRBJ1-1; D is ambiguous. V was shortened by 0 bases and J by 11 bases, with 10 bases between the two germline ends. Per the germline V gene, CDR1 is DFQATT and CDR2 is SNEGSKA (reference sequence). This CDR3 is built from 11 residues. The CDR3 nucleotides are TGCAGTGCTAGAGATTTAAGGCGGGCTTTCTTT. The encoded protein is CSARDLRRAFF.

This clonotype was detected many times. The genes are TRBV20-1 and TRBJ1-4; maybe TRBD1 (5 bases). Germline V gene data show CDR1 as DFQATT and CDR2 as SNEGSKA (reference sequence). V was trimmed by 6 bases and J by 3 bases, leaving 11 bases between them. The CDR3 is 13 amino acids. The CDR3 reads CSAQAGPNEKLFF. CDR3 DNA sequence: TGCAGTGCGCAGGCGGGACCTAATGAAAAACTGTTTTTT.